Reported below is one T cell receptor (beta chain). Its antigen is currently unknown. Each specimen consisted of about 1-11 million cryopreserved PBMC prior to extraction of DNA. The assay used was immunoSEQ (version v3.0), run at survey level. Sequencing used immunoSEQ multiplex PCR; TCRdb keeps in-frame clones, though not all of them. The table records some 21,000 clones, around 83% of them present only once. The sample is drawn from a study of long-term antiretroviral therapy in people with HIV. Study-level points and caveats: Versus controls, repertoires in people with HIV had narrower CDR3 length ranges. Those clones which expanded before ART made up the dominant part of the repertoire at all time points.

The CDR3 is 13 amino acids. Germline V gene lookup returns CDR1 SGHTS and CDR2 YDEGEE. V was cut by 2 bases and J by 4 bases, with 9 bases left in between. The chain carries TRBV5-8 and TRBJ1-2, with TRBD1 as a possible D gene (6 bases). The sample here was unsorted PBMCs, taken 0.2 years after starting antiretroviral therapy. The sequence was obtained from a woman in her thirties with HIV. The CDR3 region has the DNA TGTGCCAGCAGCTTAGGACAGCTCTATGGCTACACCTTC. Encoded protein: CASSLGQLYGYTF.